A selection of T cell receptor beta chains follows, all from one sample in a study of blood T cell repertoires in COVID-19. Clones were sequenced by immunoSEQ multiplex PCR, and TCRdb holds only the in-frame ones, with some missing. This sample has approximately 500,000 clones; 70% to 90% occur once, and the top ten carry roughly 7.3%. Sequences were obtained from peripheral blood. These receptors originate from a woman in her forties or fifties with COVID-19, enrolled during active disease. Each CDR3 is given with its conserved first and last residue.

v_call: TRBV5-1; j_call: TRBJ2-2; cdr3_aa: CASRSGGANTGELFF
v_call: TRBV6-5; j_call: TRBJ2-5; cdr3_aa: CASSYWRGEVKTQYF
v_call: TRBV2; j_call: TRBJ1-5; cdr3_aa: CASSVGQGGQPQHF
v_call: TRBV11-2; j_call: TRBJ1-5; cdr3_aa: CASSLSGISNQPQHF
v_call: TRBV2; j_call: TRBJ1-3; cdr3_aa: CASSAGGTIYF
v_call: TRBV6-5; j_call: TRBJ2-7; cdr3_aa: CASSYSKAGGFYEQYF
v_call: TRBV10-3; j_call: TRBJ1-1; cdr3_aa: CAAGQGRNTEAFF
v_call: TRBV6-5; j_call: TRBJ1-1; cdr3_aa: CASSYSRGTEAFF
v_call: TRBV6-5; j_call: TRBJ1-4; cdr3_aa: CASSALQGALEKLFF
v_call: TRBV7-2; j_call: TRBJ2-5; cdr3_aa: CASSPSAGGQETQYF
v_call: TRBV2; j_call: TRBJ1-2; cdr3_aa: CASPTSDREEVDGYTF
v_call: TRBV28; j_call: TRBJ1-1; cdr3_aa: CASDRGLMNTEAFF
v_call: TRBV10-1; j_call: TRBJ1-6; cdr3_aa: CASSPGMSSPLHF
v_call: TRBV2; j_call: TRBJ1-5; cdr3_aa: CASSGWLERQGKINQPQHF
v_call: TRBV7-7; j_call: TRBJ2-2; cdr3_aa: CASSPDRFYTGELFF
v_call: TRBV5-1; j_call: TRBJ1-1; cdr3_aa: CASSLGGQGLPVEAFF
v_call: TRBV6-5; j_call: TRBJ1-6; cdr3_aa: CASSYSIAGGEALHF
v_call: TRBV7-2; j_call: TRBJ1-2; cdr3_aa: CASSLGPGSAGYTF
v_call: TRBV15; j_call: TRBJ1-4; cdr3_aa: CATWTGVSEKLFF
v_call: TRBV5-1; j_call: TRBJ1-1; cdr3_aa: CASSLDRGKAFF
v_call: TRBV7-9; j_call: TRBJ2-3; cdr3_aa: CASSRTAGGATDTQYF
v_call: TRBV5-1; j_call: TRBJ2-2; cdr3_aa: CASSTGLATGELFF
v_call: TRBV27; j_call: TRBJ2-7; cdr3_aa: CASSLDRDKQYF
v_call: TRBV7-9; j_call: TRBJ2-7; cdr3_aa: CASSPPAAYEQYF
v_call: TRBV6-5; j_call: TRBJ1-5; cdr3_aa: CASSYYYNQPQHF
v_call: TRBV24-1; j_call: TRBJ1-1; cdr3_aa: CATSDSLGQRCF
v_call: TRBV5-1; j_call: TRBJ2-3; cdr3_aa: CASSFTSGGAGSPDTQYF
v_call: TRBV2; j_call: TRBJ1-1; cdr3_aa: CASKRTEAFF
v_call: TRBV6-5; j_call: TRBJ1-1; cdr3_aa: CASSVTGVSVEAFF
v_call: TRBV5-1; j_call: TRBJ1-2; cdr3_aa: CASSTAGQGAGGYTF
v_call: TRBV5-1; j_call: TRBJ1-2; cdr3_aa: CASSLAPGGVNGYTF
v_call: TRBV7-9; j_call: TRBJ1-2; cdr3_aa: CASSPSGADGYTF
v_call: TRBV10-3; j_call: TRBJ1-2; cdr3_aa: CASSTGNYGYTF
v_call: TRBV5-6; j_call: TRBJ2-3; cdr3_aa: CASSLIIDTSTDTQYF
v_call: TRBV12-5; j_call: TRBJ2-1; cdr3_aa: CASGFGSGGRDNEQFF
v_call: TRBV9; j_call: TRBJ2-6; cdr3_aa: CASSVASTRTGANVLTF
v_call: TRBV2; j_call: TRBJ1-4; cdr3_aa: CASSEAPGAREKLFF
v_call: TRBV28; j_call: TRBJ1-5; cdr3_aa: CASTTGDQPQHF
v_call: TRBV28; j_call: TRBJ2-3; cdr3_aa: CASSYSGGTDTQYF
v_call: TRBV15; j_call: TRBJ2-7; cdr3_aa: CATSRDRGNYEQYF
v_call: TRBV19; j_call: TRBJ2-7; cdr3_aa: CASSIAGGGYEQYF
v_call: TRBV27; j_call: TRBJ1-1; cdr3_aa: CASSFLRGQGEPTEAFF
v_call: TRBV5-1; j_call: TRBJ1-6; cdr3_aa: CASRDDRVDNSPLHF
v_call: TRBV5-4; j_call: TRBJ1-2; cdr3_aa: CASSLDRYGYTF
v_call: TRBV30; j_call: TRBJ2-7; cdr3_aa: CARSTGDEQYF
v_call: TRBV4-1; j_call: TRBJ1-4; cdr3_aa: CASSQVYSEKLFF
v_call: TRBV11-2; j_call: TRBJ2-1; cdr3_aa: CASSLTPRTTSSYNEQFF
v_call: TRBV5-1; j_call: TRBJ1-4; cdr3_aa: CASCLGLNEKLFF
v_call: TRBV2; j_call: TRBJ1-5; cdr3_aa: CASSERPLSNQPQHF
v_call: TRBV5-1; j_call: TRBJ1-2; cdr3_aa: CASSAGRDTRNYGYTF
v_call: TRBV12-3/TRBV12-4; j_call: TRBJ2-1; cdr3_aa: CASSRRGPNEQFF
v_call: TRBV2; j_call: TRBJ1-4; cdr3_aa: CASSEVFEKLFF
v_call: TRBV19; j_call: TRBJ1-1; cdr3_aa: CASSPRFTYHEAFF
v_call: TRBV4-1; j_call: TRBJ2-2; cdr3_aa: CASSLQTGAIGELFF
v_call: TRBV5-1; j_call: TRBJ2-7; cdr3_aa: CASSLGQVGYEQYF
v_call: TRBV5-1; j_call: TRBJ2-2; cdr3_aa: CASSLSPGEGELFF
v_call: TRBV6-2/TRBV6-3; j_call: TRBJ1-1; cdr3_aa: CASSPRGKDGTEAFF
v_call: TRBV27; j_call: TRBJ2-7; cdr3_aa: CASSYGGQGREQYF